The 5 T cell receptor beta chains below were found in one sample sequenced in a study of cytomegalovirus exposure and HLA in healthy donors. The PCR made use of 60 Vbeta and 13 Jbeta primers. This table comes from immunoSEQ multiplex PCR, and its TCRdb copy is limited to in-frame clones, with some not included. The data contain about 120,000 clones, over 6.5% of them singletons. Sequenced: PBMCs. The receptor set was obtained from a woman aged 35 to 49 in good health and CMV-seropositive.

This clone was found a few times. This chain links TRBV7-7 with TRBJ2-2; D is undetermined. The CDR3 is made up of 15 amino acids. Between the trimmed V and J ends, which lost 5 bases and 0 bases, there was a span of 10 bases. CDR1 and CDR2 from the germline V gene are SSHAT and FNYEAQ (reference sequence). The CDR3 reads CASSHDTPNTGELFF. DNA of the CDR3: TGTGCCAGCAGCCACGACACACCGAACACCGGGGAGCTGTTTTTT.

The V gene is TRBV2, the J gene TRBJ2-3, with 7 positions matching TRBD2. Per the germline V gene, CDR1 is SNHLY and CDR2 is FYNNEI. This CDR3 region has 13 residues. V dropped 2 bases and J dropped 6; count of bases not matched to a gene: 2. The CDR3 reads CASSEQGGDTQYF. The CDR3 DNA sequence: TGTGCCAGCAGTGAACAGGGAGGGGATACGCAGTATTTT. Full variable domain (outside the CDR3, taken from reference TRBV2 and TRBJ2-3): EPEVTQTPSHQVTQMGQEVILRCVPISNHLYFYWYRQILGQKVEFLVSFYNNEISEKSEIFDDQFSVERPDGSNFTLKIRSTKLEDSAMYFCASSEQGGDTQYFGPGTRLTVL.

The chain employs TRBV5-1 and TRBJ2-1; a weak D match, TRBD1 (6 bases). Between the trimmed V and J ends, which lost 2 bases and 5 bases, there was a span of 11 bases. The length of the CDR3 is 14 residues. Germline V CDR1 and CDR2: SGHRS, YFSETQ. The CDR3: CASSFRRGNNEQFF. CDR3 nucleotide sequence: TGCGCCAGCAGCTTCCGAAGGGGGAACAATGAGCAGTTCTTC.

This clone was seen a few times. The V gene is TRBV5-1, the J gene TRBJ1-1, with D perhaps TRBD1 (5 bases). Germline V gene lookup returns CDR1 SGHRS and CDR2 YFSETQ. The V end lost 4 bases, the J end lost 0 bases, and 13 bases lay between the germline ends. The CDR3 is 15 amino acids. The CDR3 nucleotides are TGCGCCAGCAGCGAGAGACAGCTCATGAACACTGAAGCTTTCTTT. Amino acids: CASSERQLMNTEAFF.

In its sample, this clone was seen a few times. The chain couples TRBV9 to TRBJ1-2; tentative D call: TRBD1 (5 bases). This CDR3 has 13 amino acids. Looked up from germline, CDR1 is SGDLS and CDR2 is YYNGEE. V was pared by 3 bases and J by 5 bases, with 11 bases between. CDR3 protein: CASSARGWYGYTF. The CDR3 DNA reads TGTGCCAGCAGCGCAAGGGGATGGTATGGCTACACCTTC.